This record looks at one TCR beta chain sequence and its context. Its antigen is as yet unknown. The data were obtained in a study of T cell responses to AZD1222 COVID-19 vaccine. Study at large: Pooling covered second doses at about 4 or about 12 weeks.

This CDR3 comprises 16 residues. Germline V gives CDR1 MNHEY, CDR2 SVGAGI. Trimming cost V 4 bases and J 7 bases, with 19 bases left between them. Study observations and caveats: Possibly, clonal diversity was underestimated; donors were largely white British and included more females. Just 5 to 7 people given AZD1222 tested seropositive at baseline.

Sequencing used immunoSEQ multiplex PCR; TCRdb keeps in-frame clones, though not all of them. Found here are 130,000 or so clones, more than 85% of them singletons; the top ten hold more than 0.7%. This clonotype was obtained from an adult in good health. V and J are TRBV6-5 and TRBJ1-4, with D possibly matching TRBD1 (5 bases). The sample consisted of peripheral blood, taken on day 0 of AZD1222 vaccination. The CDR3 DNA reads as TGTGCCAGCAGTTCCACTCGAGGGCAGGGAGGTGAAAAACTGTTTTTT. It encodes CASSSTRGQGGEKLFF.